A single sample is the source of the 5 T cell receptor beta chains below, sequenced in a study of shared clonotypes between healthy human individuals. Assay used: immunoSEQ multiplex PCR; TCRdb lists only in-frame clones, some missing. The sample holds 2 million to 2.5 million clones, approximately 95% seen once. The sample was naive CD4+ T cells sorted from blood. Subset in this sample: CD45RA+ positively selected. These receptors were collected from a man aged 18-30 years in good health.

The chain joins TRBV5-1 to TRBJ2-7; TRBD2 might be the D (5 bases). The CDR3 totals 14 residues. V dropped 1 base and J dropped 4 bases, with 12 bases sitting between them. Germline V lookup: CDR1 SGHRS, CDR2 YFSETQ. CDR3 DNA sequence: TGCGCCAGCAGCTTGCCGGACGGACTGTACGAGCAGTACTTC. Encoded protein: CASSLPDGLYEQYF.

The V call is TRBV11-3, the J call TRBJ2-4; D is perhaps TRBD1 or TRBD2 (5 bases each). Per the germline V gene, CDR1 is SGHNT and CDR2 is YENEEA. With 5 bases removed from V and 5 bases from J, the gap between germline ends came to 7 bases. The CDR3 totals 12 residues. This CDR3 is CASSRGENIQYF. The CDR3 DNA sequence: TGTGCCAGCAGCAGGGGAGAAAACATTCAGTACTTC.

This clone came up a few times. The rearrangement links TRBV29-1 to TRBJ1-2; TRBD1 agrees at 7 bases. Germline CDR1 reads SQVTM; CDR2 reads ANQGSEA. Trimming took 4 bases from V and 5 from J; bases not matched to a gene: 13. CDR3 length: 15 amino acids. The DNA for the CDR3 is TGCAGCGTTGGGGGTAAAACCACAGGGGTGTATGGCTACACCTTC. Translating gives CSVGGKTTGVYGYTF.

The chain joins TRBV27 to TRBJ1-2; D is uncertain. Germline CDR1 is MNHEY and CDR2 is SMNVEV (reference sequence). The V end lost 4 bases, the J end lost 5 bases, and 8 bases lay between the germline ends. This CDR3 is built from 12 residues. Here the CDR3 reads CASSSRVYGYTF. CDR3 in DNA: TGTGCCAGCAGTTCCCGGGTATATGGCTACACCTTC.

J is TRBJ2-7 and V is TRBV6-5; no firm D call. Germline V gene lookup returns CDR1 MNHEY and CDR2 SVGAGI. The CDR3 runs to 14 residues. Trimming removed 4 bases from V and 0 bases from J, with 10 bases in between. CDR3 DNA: TGTGCCAGCAGTTCGACACTGAGCTCCTACGAGCAGTACTTC. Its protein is CASSSTLSSYEQYF.